These T cell receptor beta chains were read from a single sample in a study of blood T cell repertoires in COVID-19. Clones were read by immunoSEQ multiplex PCR, and TCRdb kept only the in-frame ones, dropping some. The table includes some 400,000 clones, roughly nine tenths detected once. Sequencing was carried out using PBMCs or T cells enriched from blood (not recorded which). These receptors all come from a man aged 25 to 40 who had recovered from COVID-19. The CDR3 runs from the conserved cysteine through the conserved F or W. The D gene is left open where the match is weak. Part of the rows lack a size; the others show once, few, many or a class for expanded clones.

cdr3_aa: CASSSYAYEQYF; cdr3_nt: TGCGCCAGCAGCTCCTATGCCTACGAGCAGTACTTC; d_call: .; clone_size: .; v_call: TRBV5-1; j_call: TRBJ2-7
cdr3_aa: CASSPDRGLLFF; cdr3_nt: TGTGCCAGCAGCCCCGACAGGGGATTACTGTTTTTT; d_call: TRBD1; clone_size: .; v_call: TRBV7-9; j_call: TRBJ1-4
cdr3_aa: CASSQEPAGAEGYTF; cdr3_nt: TGCGCCAGCAGCCAAGAACCGGCTGGGGCGGAGGGCTACACCTTC; d_call: .; clone_size: .; v_call: TRBV4-1; j_call: TRBJ1-2
cdr3_aa: CASSSTIGQFNYGYTF; cdr3_nt: TGTGCCAGCAGCTCAACCATAGGACAGTTTAACTATGGCTACACCTTC; d_call: .; clone_size: .; v_call: TRBV5-4; j_call: TRBJ1-2
cdr3_aa: CAWSANPQDYEQYF; cdr3_nt: TGTGCCTGGAGTGCAAACCCTCAGGACTACGAGCAGTACTTC; d_call: .; clone_size: once; v_call: TRBV30; j_call: TRBJ2-7
cdr3_aa: CASSTVAGVFYEQYF; cdr3_nt: TGTGCCAGTAGTACCGTAGCGGGAGTTTTTTACGAGCAGTACTTC; d_call: TRBD2; clone_size: few; v_call: TRBV19; j_call: TRBJ2-7
cdr3_aa: CASSRTVLAGLEQYF; cdr3_nt: TGTGCCAGCAGCCGCACGGTGCTAGCGGGATTGGAGCAGTACTTC; d_call: TRBD2; clone_size: .; v_call: TRBV3-1/TRBV3-2; j_call: TRBJ2-7
cdr3_aa: CAISGESSSGANVLTF; cdr3_nt: TGTGCCATTTCCGGGGAATCGAGCTCTGGGGCCAACGTCCTGACTTTC; d_call: .; clone_size: once; v_call: TRBV10-3; j_call: TRBJ2-6
cdr3_aa: CASSDGSYEQYF; cdr3_nt: TGTGCCAGCAGTGATGGGAGTTACGAGCAGTACTTC; d_call: .; clone_size: .; v_call: TRBV2; j_call: TRBJ2-7
cdr3_aa: CASSFRGSTDTQYF; cdr3_nt: TGTGCCAGCTCTTTCAGGGGGTCCACAGATACGCAGTATTTT; d_call: TRBD1; clone_size: .; v_call: TRBV3-1/TRBV3-2; j_call: TRBJ2-3
cdr3_aa: CASSFQEEAFF; cdr3_nt: TGTGCCAGCAGCTTTCAGGAAGAAGCTTTCTTT; d_call: .; clone_size: .; v_call: TRBV7-9; j_call: TRBJ1-1
cdr3_aa: CASSMVRGSAEAFF; cdr3_nt: TGTGCCAGTAGTATGGTCCGGGGGTCGGCTGAAGCTTTCTTT; d_call: .; clone_size: .; v_call: TRBV19; j_call: TRBJ1-1
cdr3_aa: CASSSLLLAEPYEQYF; cdr3_nt: TGTGCCAGCAGCTCCCTATTACTAGCGGAACCCTACGAGCAGTACTTC; d_call: TRBD2; clone_size: .; v_call: TRBV7-2; j_call: TRBJ2-7
cdr3_aa: CASSHGNTGELFF; cdr3_nt: TGTGCCAGCAGCCACGGGAACACCGGGGAGCTGTTTTTT; d_call: .; clone_size: .; v_call: TRBV7-2; j_call: TRBJ2-2
cdr3_aa: CASSPWGEETQYF; cdr3_nt: TGTGCCAGCAGCCCCTGGGGAGAAGAGACCCAGTACTTC; d_call: .; clone_size: .; v_call: TRBV7-6; j_call: TRBJ2-5
cdr3_aa: CASSVIGGRGYTF; cdr3_nt: TGCGCCAGCAGCGTGATAGGAGGTCGGGGCTACACCTTC; d_call: .; clone_size: once; v_call: TRBV5-1; j_call: TRBJ1-2
cdr3_aa: CASSLALTGVNTEAFF; cdr3_nt: TGTGCCAGCAGTTTAGCCCTCACCGGGGTGAACACTGAAGCTTTCTTT; d_call: .; clone_size: .; v_call: TRBV28; j_call: TRBJ1-1
cdr3_aa: CASSTGGGNSPLHF; cdr3_nt: TGTGCCAGCAGCACAGGGGGCGGAAATTCACCCCTCCACTTT; d_call: TRBD1; clone_size: .; v_call: TRBV27; j_call: TRBJ1-6
cdr3_aa: CASSYVQGNYGYTF; cdr3_nt: TGTGCCAGCAGTTACGTGCAGGGGAACTATGGCTACACCTTC; d_call: .; clone_size: .; v_call: TRBV6-5; j_call: TRBJ1-2
cdr3_aa: CASSPDSMRYTF; cdr3_nt: TGTGCCAGCAGCCCGGACAGTATGCGCTACACCTTC; d_call: .; clone_size: .; v_call: TRBV3-1/TRBV3-2; j_call: TRBJ1-2
cdr3_aa: CASIPTGGYGYTF; cdr3_nt: TGTGCCAGTATCCCGACAGGGGGCTATGGCTACACCTTC; d_call: TRBD1; clone_size: .; v_call: TRBV19; j_call: TRBJ1-2
cdr3_aa: CASSQDLPLEQYF; cdr3_nt: TGCGCCAGCAGCCAAGATCTACCTTTGGAGCAGTACTTC; d_call: .; clone_size: .; v_call: TRBV4-1; j_call: TRBJ2-7
cdr3_aa: CAISETGSYEQYF; cdr3_nt: TGTGCCATCAGTGAGACCGGCTCCTACGAGCAGTACTTC; d_call: .; clone_size: .; v_call: TRBV10-3; j_call: TRBJ2-7
cdr3_aa: CASSVLGGVDQPQHF; cdr3_nt: TGTGCCAGTAGTGTTCTTGGGGGGGTGGATCAGCCCCAGCATTTT; d_call: .; clone_size: .; v_call: TRBV19; j_call: TRBJ1-5
cdr3_aa: CASSLGPSQEQFF; cdr3_nt: TGTGCCAGCAGTTTAGGCCCTTCACAGGAGCAGTTCTTC; d_call: .; clone_size: .; v_call: TRBV12-3/TRBV12-4; j_call: TRBJ2-1
cdr3_aa: CSVDTSGDPEQFF; cdr3_nt: TGCAGCGTTGATACTAGCGGGGACCCCGAGCAGTTCTTC; d_call: TRBD2; clone_size: .; v_call: TRBV29-1; j_call: TRBJ2-1
cdr3_aa: CASSFLPGQYEAFF; cdr3_nt: TGTGCCAGCAGCTTCCTCCCCGGACAGTATGAAGCTTTCTTT; d_call: .; clone_size: .; v_call: TRBV11-2; j_call: TRBJ1-1
cdr3_aa: CASSAGQGGYEQYF; cdr3_nt: TGCGCCAGCAGCGCCGGACAGGGGGGCTACGAGCAGTACTTC; d_call: TRBD1; clone_size: few; v_call: TRBV5-1; j_call: TRBJ2-7
cdr3_aa: CASSLGEGAGGYTF; cdr3_nt: TGTGCCAGCAGCTTGGGAGAGGGGGCGGGTGGCTACACCTTC; d_call: TRBD1; clone_size: .; v_call: TRBV5-5; j_call: TRBJ1-2
cdr3_aa: CASSYPTGGQNEKLFF; cdr3_nt: TGTGCCAGCAGTTACCCGACAGGGGGACAAAATGAAAAACTGTTTTTT; d_call: TRBD1; clone_size: .; v_call: TRBV6-6; j_call: TRBJ1-4
cdr3_aa: CASSQERGNIQYF; cdr3_nt: TGTGCCAGCAGCCAAGAACGGGGGAACATTCAGTACTTC; d_call: .; clone_size: .; v_call: TRBV14; j_call: TRBJ2-4
cdr3_aa: CASSQDVNRVVYGYTF; cdr3_nt: TGCGCCAGCAGCCAAGATGTTAACAGGGTAGTCTATGGCTACACCTTC; d_call: .; clone_size: few; v_call: TRBV4-1; j_call: TRBJ1-2
cdr3_aa: CASSPRRLAGSYEQYF; cdr3_nt: TGTGCCAGTAGTCCAAGGAGACTAGCGGGATCCTACGAGCAGTACTTC; d_call: TRBD2; clone_size: .; v_call: TRBV19; j_call: TRBJ2-7
cdr3_aa: CASSVAGNTEAFF; cdr3_nt: TGTGCCAGCAGCGTAGCCGGGAACACTGAAGCTTTCTTT; d_call: .; clone_size: few; v_call: TRBV9; j_call: TRBJ1-1
cdr3_aa: CASSPPEEGTGIFGFF; cdr3_nt: TGTGCCAGCAGTCCTCCGGAGGAGGGGACAGGGATATTTGGGTTCTTC; d_call: TRBD1; clone_size: .; v_call: TRBV28; j_call: TRBJ2-7
cdr3_aa: CAWSFPGSLTDTQYF; cdr3_nt: TGTGCCTGGTCGTTCCCGGGATCCCTCACAGATACGCAGTATTTT; d_call: .; clone_size: .; v_call: TRBV30; j_call: TRBJ2-3
cdr3_aa: CASSRGTGVWEKLFF; cdr3_nt: TGTGCCAGCAGCCGTGGGACAGGGGTGTGGGAAAAACTGTTTTTT; d_call: TRBD1; clone_size: .; v_call: TRBV6-5; j_call: TRBJ1-4
cdr3_aa: CASSLDRGLGGYTF; cdr3_nt: TGTGCCAGCAGTTTAGACAGGGGGTTAGGTGGCTACACCTTC; d_call: TRBD1; clone_size: few; v_call: TRBV27; j_call: TRBJ1-2
cdr3_aa: CASRGASSYEQYF; cdr3_nt: TGTGCCAGCAGAGGGGCGAGCTCCTACGAGCAGTACTTC; d_call: .; clone_size: .; v_call: TRBV28; j_call: TRBJ2-7
cdr3_aa: CASSLGASASYEQYF; cdr3_nt: TGTGCCAGCAGCTTAGGGGCTAGCGCCTCCTACGAGCAGTACTTC; d_call: .; clone_size: .; v_call: TRBV11-2; j_call: TRBJ2-7
cdr3_aa: CASSFRETQYF; cdr3_nt: TGTGCCAGCAGCTTCCGGGAGACCCAGTACTTC; d_call: .; clone_size: .; v_call: TRBV7-9; j_call: TRBJ2-5
cdr3_aa: CASSIARQRSEAFF; cdr3_nt: TGTGCCAGTAGTATCGCAAGACAACGTTCTGAAGCTTTCTTT; d_call: .; clone_size: .; v_call: TRBV19; j_call: TRBJ1-1
cdr3_aa: CASSVTLLGEGSPAKNIQYF; cdr3_nt: TGTGCCAGCAGCGTGACCCTCTTGGGGGAGGGATCACCGGCCAAAAACATTCAGTACTTC; d_call: TRBD2; clone_size: .; v_call: TRBV9; j_call: TRBJ2-4
cdr3_aa: CAISEVTYEQYF; cdr3_nt: TGTGCCATCAGTGAGGTAACCTACGAGCAGTACTTC; d_call: .; clone_size: .; v_call: TRBV10-3; j_call: TRBJ2-7
cdr3_aa: CASSIEFIGTDVNYEQYF; cdr3_nt: TGTGCCAGTAGTATTGAATTTATTGGGACAGATGTGAACTACGAGCAGTACTTC; d_call: TRBD1; clone_size: .; v_call: TRBV19; j_call: TRBJ2-7
cdr3_aa: CASGTSGHYNEQFF; cdr3_nt: TGTGCCAGCGGAACTAGCGGCCATTACAATGAGCAGTTCTTC; d_call: TRBD2; clone_size: .; v_call: TRBV28; j_call: TRBJ2-1